These 17 T cell receptor beta chains were all obtained from the same sample, sequenced in a study of beta chain features in type 1 diabetes (dated by TCRdb to the late 2010s). The library was produced with the immunoSEQ multiplex PCR assay. All of the isolated RNA was reverse transcribed with the High Capacity cDNA Reverse Transcription Kit, so expressed TCRB transcripts were sequenced. The source is immuneACCESS, and TCRdb retained only in-frame sequences with V and J called. Part of the clones is not carried over; for the studies checked, unresolved V genes explain less than half of this, and the remainder is unexplained. For this sample there are approximately 37,000 clones; around 60% appear just once. The ten largest clones add up to roughly 2% of the sample. Source material: Tregs from blood. The cell subset or site label of this sample denotes: regulatory CD4+ T cells. These receptors all come from a woman aged 30 to 39 in good health.

The V gene is TRBV27, the J gene TRBJ2-5; a weak D match, TRBD2 (5 bases). The germline V gene has CDR1 MNHEY and CDR2 SMNVEV (reference sequence). V lost 6 bases to trimming and J lost 7 bases, with 18 bases between them. CDR3 length: 14 amino acids. The CDR3 DNA is TGTGCCAGCAGCTCCGGACTGCCCCCAAGGACCCAGTACTTC. This codes for CASSSGLPPRTQYF.

This clone was seen more than once but under ten times. This sequence joins TRBV7-9 and TRBJ2-2; 7 bases map to TRBD1. In germline, CDR1 is SEHNR, CDR2 FQNEAQ (reference sequence). V shed 5 bases, J shed 3 bases, and the junction held 3 bases outside the gene matches. There are 14 residues in the CDR3. The DNA of the CDR3 is TGTGCCAGCAGCCGACAGGGTGACACCGGGGAGCTGTTTTTT. Protein sequence: CASSRQGDTGELFF.

This clone is medium-sized by share. The genes are TRBV5-5 and TRBJ2-6, with 7 bases aligning to TRBD2. V lost 3 bases and J lost 0; bases outside the gene matches: 6. Germline-derived CDR1 and CDR2 are SGHKS and YYEKEE (reference sequence). The CDR3 extends over 17 amino acids. The CDR3 sequence: CASSSLADPSGANVLTF. The CDR3 DNA reads TGTGCCAGCAGCTCTCTAGCGGATCCCTCTGGGGCCAACGTCCTGACTTTC.

The rearrangement links TRBV5-1 to TRBJ1-1; D unresolved. Germline CDR1 SGHRS, CDR2 YFSETQ. V dropped 0 bases and J dropped 2 bases, with 5 bases sitting between them. This CDR3 comprises 13 residues. Here the CDR3 reads CASSLGANTEAFF. CDR3 coding DNA: TGCGCCAGCAGCTTGGGAGCTAACACTGAAGCTTTCTTT.

The table lists this clone with a few counts. The chain couples TRBV19 to TRBJ2-7; D gene uncertain. In germline, CDR1 is LNHDA, CDR2 SQIVND (reference sequence). Trimming removed 3 bases at V and 5 bases at J, with 11 bases between. The CDR3 totals 13 residues. CDR3 sequence (DNA): TGTGCCAGTAGTATTGCCAGATCCCACGAGCAGTACTTC. Protein sequence: CASSIARSHEQYF.

The chain uses TRBV28 and TRBJ2-5; 10 nucleotides align to TRBD1. CDR1 and CDR2 from the germline V gene are MDHEN and SYDVKM. The CDR3 covers 14 residues. V gave up 3 bases and J gave up 4 bases; unmatched junction bases: 2. The CDR3 DNA reads as TGTGCCAGCAGTTTGACAGGGGGCGGAGAGACCCAGTACTTC. It specifies CASSLTGGGETQYF.

The rearrangement links TRBV29-1 to TRBJ2-5, with 7 bases that match TRBD1. V lost 5 bases to trimming and J lost 5 bases; unmatched junction nucleotides: 11. This CDR3 is built from 14 residues. Germline CDR1 SQVTM, CDR2 ANQGSEA. CDR3 residues: CSVLTQGIGETQYF. CDR3 in DNA: TGCAGCGTTCTTACACAGGGGATCGGGGAGACCCAGTACTTC. Full variable domain (outside the CDR3, taken from reference TRBV29-1 and TRBJ2-5): SAVISQKPSRDICQRGTSLTIQCQVDSQVTMMFWYRQQPGQSLTLIATANQGSEATYESGFVIDKFPISRPNLTFSTLTVSNMSPEDSSIYLCSVLTQGIGETQYFGPGTRLLVL.

This clone was observed a handful of times. The chain combines TRBV5-1 with TRBJ2-2, with TRBD2 as a possible D gene (6 bases). V lost 2 bases to trimming and J lost 4 bases, with 12 bases between them. This CDR3 is 15 amino acids long. Germline V gives CDR1 SGHRS, CDR2 YFSETQ. The CDR3 loop is CASSFQRLGTGELFF. The CDR3 region has the DNA TGCGCCAGCAGCTTCCAACGACTAGGCACCGGGGAGCTGTTTTTT.

This rearrangement joins TRBV6-1 to TRBJ1-1, with a weak D call TRBD1 (5 bases). The CDR3 extends over 16 amino acids. CDR1 and CDR2 (germline): MNHNS, SASEGT. Trimming removed 4 bases from V and 1 base from J, with 16 bases in between. The CDR3, as DNA: TGTGCCAGCAGTGTTTTGCGAGGCAGGGCGAACACTGAAGCTTTCTTT. Amino acid sequence: CASSVLRGRANTEAFF.

The CDR3 loop reads CASSPTGGHEQYF. CDR3 nucleotide sequence: TGTGCCAGCTCACCAACAGGGGGTCACGAGCAGTACTTC. The V gene is TRBV18, the J gene TRBJ2-5; 8 positions match TRBD1. The DNA matches TRBJ2-7 better at its end, which makes the J call doubtful. This CDR3 comprises 13 residues. Germline V gene sequence: CDR1 KGHSH, CDR2 LQKENI.

This rearrangement joins TRBV18 to TRBJ2-6; 9 bases match TRBD1. Germline CDR1 is KGHSH and CDR2 is LQKENI. V lost 4 bases to trimming and J lost 4 bases; unmatched junction nucleotides: 5. The CDR3 runs to 16 residues. The CDR3 DNA reads TGTGCCAGCTCACAACAGGGGGCCGGAGGGGCCAACGTCCTGACTTTC. Residues: CASSQQGAGGANVLTF.

The chain is built from TRBV7-2 and TRBJ2-5, with TRBD2 identical over 8 bases. The germline V gene encodes CDR1 SGHTA and CDR2 FQGNSA. This CDR3 spans 14 amino acids. J gave up 5 bases and V 6 bases, and 8 bases lay outside the gene matches. DNA of the CDR3: TGTGCCAGCAGTGCCTTTGGCGGGAGGGAGACCCAGTACTTC. It codes for CASSAFGGRETQYF.

The chain joins TRBV30 to TRBJ1-4, with TRBD1 matching 7 bases. From germline, CDR1 is GTSNPN and CDR2 SVGIG (reference sequence). CDR3 length: 13 residues. V was pared by 2 bases and J by 14 bases, with 11 bases of the junction left unmatched. DNA for the CDR3: TGTGCCTGGAGTTCGACAGGGTTTAATCGTCTGTTTTTT. Its protein product is CAWSSTGFNRLFF.

J is TRBJ2-7 and V is TRBV14; 8 bases agree with TRBD1. J was trimmed by 3 bases and V by 4 bases; bases with no gene match: 8. The CDR3 has 15 residues. The germline V gene encodes CDR1 SGHDN and CDR2 FVKESK. DNA for the CDR3: TGTGCCAGCAGCCCAGGGGGACAGGTGATCTACGAGCAGTACTTC. Protein sequence: CASSPGGQVIYEQYF.

The rearrangement uses TRBV5-1 and TRBJ2-3; the match to TRBD2 covers 7 bases. Germline trimming cut 4 bases from V and 2 bases from J; bases unmatched to any gene: 7. CDR3 length: 15 residues. CDR1 SGHRS and CDR2 YFSETQ come from the germline V gene. CDR3 in DNA: TGCGCCAGCAGCCTTACTAGCGTTCACACAGATACGCAGTATTTT. As protein: CASSLTSVHTDTQYF.

This clone has only a few counts. The chain recombines TRBV7-2 with TRBJ2-5; D not certain. This CDR3 spans 13 amino acids. The V gene's germline CDR1 is SGHTA and CDR2 FQGNSA. V dropped 1 base and J dropped 7 bases, with 10 bases sitting between them. The CDR3: CASSLDRSGTQYF. In DNA, the CDR3 is TGTGCCAGCAGCTTAGATCGTTCCGGGACCCAGTACTTC.

This clone has a single count. The identical CDR3 is also encoded by other nucleotide sequences in the sample. This sequence joins TRBV28 and TRBJ1-3; 10 nucleotides agree with TRBD1. This CDR3 has 18 residues. V shed 6 bases and J 0 bases; nucleotides not matched to a gene: 11. Germline CDR1 is MDHEN and CDR2 is SYDVKM. CDR3 loop: CASRDRGLLPSSGNTIYF. DNA of the CDR3: TGTGCCAGCAGAGACAGGGGGCTACTTCCGAGCTCTGGAAACACCATATATTTT.